Following are 29 T cell receptor beta chains from one sample sequenced in a study of T cells after yellow fever vaccination. TCRdb processed the 5' RACE reads anew with MiXCR; each CDR3 protein has one entry. The table records about 340,000 distinct CDR3 sequences, 3% to 4.5% of them present only once. The source was PBMCs, collected 5 days after the yellow fever booster vaccination. All receptors derive from a young man who received the YFV17D yellow fever vaccine.

This clonotype came up many times. V and J are TRBV7-2 and TRBJ1-3, with D unclear. CDR1 SGHTA and CDR2 FQGNSA come from the germline V gene. Trimming cost V 3 bases and J 0 bases, with 6 bases left between them. The CDR3 covers 14 residues. Here the CDR3 reads CASSFSGSGNTIYF. Written as DNA, the CDR3 is TGTGCCAGCAGCTTTTCAGGCTCTGGAAACACCATATATTTT.

The V gene is TRBV30, the J gene TRBJ1-1; D call uncertain. Germline V gives CDR1 GTSNPN, CDR2 SVGIG (reference sequence). The CDR3 runs to 12 residues. Trimming stripped 4 bases from V and 4 bases from J, with 10 bases between. The CDR3 region has the DNA TGTGCCTGGACGGTTATCGGCACTGAAGCTTTCTTT. Amino acids: CAWTVIGTEAFF.

This clonotype has ten or more counts. The chain joins TRBV7-2 to TRBJ1-1; tentatively, D is TRBD1 (5 bases). Germline CDR1 is SGHTA and CDR2 is FQGNSA. The CDR3 has 13 residues. V was pared by 5 bases and J by 6 bases, with 13 bases between. DNA for the CDR3: TGTGCCAGCAGCAAGTGGGGAGGGGCTGAAGCTTTCTTT. Residues: CASSKWGGAEAFF.

This clonotype was detected only a few times. This chain links TRBV7-2 with TRBJ1-4, with 7 nucleotides matching TRBD1. Unmatched junction bases numbered 8, after V lost 5 bases and J lost 8 bases. The germline V gene has CDR1 SGHTA and CDR2 FQGNSA. The CDR3 has 14 residues. The CDR3 DNA follows: TGTGCCAGCAGCACGAGGACAGGCATCGAAAAACTGTTTTTT. Protein: CASSTRTGIEKLFF.

This clonotype appeared once. J is TRBJ1-3 and V is TRBV7-2; no clear D gene. This CDR3 has 14 residues. V was pared by 1 base and J by 4 bases, with 8 bases between. CDR1 is SGHTA, CDR2 FQGNSA, per germline. The CDR3 loop reads CASSLELIGNTIYF. The CDR3, as DNA: TGTGCCAGCAGCTTAGAACTCATCGGAAACACCATATATTTT.

This clonotype has more than one count but fewer than ten. V usage is TRBV12-3 or TRBV12-4 and J usage is TRBJ2-3; 10 bases match TRBD2. V lost 6 bases, J lost 2 bases, and 11 bases stayed unmatched. The CDR3 runs to 17 residues. This CDR3 is CASSFGRLAGVTDTQYF. The CDR3, as DNA: TGTGCCAGCAGCTTTGGCAGGCTAGCGGGGGTCACAGATACGCAGTATTTT.

The chain links TRBV5-6 to TRBJ2-7, with D possibly being TRBD1 (6 bases). The V end was cut by 4 bases, the J end by 2 bases, with 19 bases between. The CDR3 is made up of 16 amino acids. In germline, CDR1 is SGHDT, CDR2 YYEEEE. The CDR3 DNA is TGTGCCAGCAGCCCCGGTGGGCAGGGGAAGCCCTACGAGCAGTACTTC. It specifies CASSPGGQGKPYEQYF.

This clonotype occurred a few times. The chain recombines TRBV4-1 with TRBJ2-4; D remains unclear. Germline V lookup: CDR1 MGHRA, CDR2 YSYEKL. Deletions cut 4 bases from V and 7 bases from J, with 8 bases between. There are 12 residues in the CDR3. CDR3 sequence reads: CASSRLGNIQYF. The DNA for the CDR3 is TGCGCCAGCAGCCGCCTAGGCAACATTCAGTACTTC.

The chain joins TRBV21-1 to TRBJ2-4; the table's D call, TRBD1, was not checked against the DNA. TRBV21-1 is a known pseudogene. The CDR3 has 15 amino acids. The CDR3 bases are TGTGCCAGCAGCGGCCCCGGGAACTCCAAAAACATTCAGTACTTC. Translation gives CASSGPGNSKNIQYF.

Only a few counts were recorded for this clonotype. The chain links TRBV11-2 to TRBJ1-1; tentatively, D is TRBD1 (5 bases). The germline V gene encodes CDR1 SGHAT and CDR2 FQNNGV. V was trimmed by 9 bases and J by 6 bases, leaving 23 bases between them. The CDR3 extends over 15 amino acids. This CDR3 reads CASKRQSVRWAEAFF. The CDR3, as DNA: TGTGCCAGTAAACGACAGTCGGTGAGGTGGGCTGAAGCTTTCTTT.

The chain couples TRBV7-9 to TRBJ2-5; the match to TRBD1 covers 8 bases. There are 17 residues in the CDR3. V was pared by 6 bases and J by 4 bases, with 16 bases of the junction left unmatched. Germline assignment: CDR1 SEHNR and CDR2 FQNEAQ (reference sequence). The CDR3 region has the DNA TGTGCCAGCAGACCTCCTGGACAGGGATGGATCGGAGAGACCCAGTACTTC. This translates into CASRPPGQGWIGETQYF.

The chain employs TRBV7-9 and TRBJ2-3; D is perhaps TRBD2 (7 bases). Trimming shortened V by 5 bases and J by 4 bases, and 16 bases separated the two germline ends. Germline V lookup: CDR1 SEHNR, CDR2 FQNEAQ (reference sequence). This CDR3 is built from 15 residues. CDR3 protein: CASSHWGGASDTQYF. The CDR3 DNA reads as TGTGCCAGCAGCCACTGGGGGGGGGCCTCAGATACGCAGTATTTT.

This clonotype was counted at least ten times. This chain links TRBV10-3 with TRBJ1-3; D might be TRBD1 (6 bases). The CDR3 contains 16 residues. V lost 3 bases, J lost 0 bases, and 12 bases lay in between. Germline V gene data show CDR1 as ENHRY and CDR2 as SYGVKD. The CDR3 loop is CAISEPDSNSGNTIYF. Written as DNA, the CDR3 is TGTGCCATCAGTGAACCGGACAGTAACTCTGGAAACACCATATATTTT.

The CDR3: CASSQDFSGGANEQFF. The CDR3 bases are TGTGCCAGCAGCCAAGATTTCAGCGGGGGAGCCAATGAGCAGTTCTTC. The chain employs TRBV4-2 and TRBJ2-1; the match to TRBD2 covers 8 bases. This CDR3 spans 16 amino acids. J gave up 6 bases and V 0 bases, and 7 bases lay outside the gene matches. Germline CDR1 reads LGHNA; CDR2 reads YNFKEQ.

This clonotype was seen more than once but under ten times. The chain links TRBV2 to TRBJ2-7; TRBD1 matches at 7 bases. V shed 0 bases, J shed 1 base, and the junction held 9 bases outside the gene matches. The V gene's germline CDR1 is SNHLY and CDR2 FYNNEI. The CDR3 spans 17 residues. CDR3 in DNA: TGTGCCAGCAGTGAAGCGCTTCGAGGGACAGTTTCCTACGAGCAGTACTTC. This codes for CASSEALRGTVSYEQYF.

The chain recombines TRBV5-1 with TRBJ1-2; D perhaps matches TRBD1 (6 bases). Germline V gives CDR1 SGHRS, CDR2 YFSETQ. This CDR3 comprises 13 residues. Trimming left V 2 bases short and J 8 bases short, with 13 bases between. CDR3: CASSLGQPRGYTF. CDR3 bases: TGCGCCAGCAGCTTAGGACAGCCTCGGGGCTACACCTTC.

This chain joins TRBV5-5 and TRBJ1-1; tentatively, D is TRBD1 (5 bases). V lost 6 bases and J 1 base, leaving 19 bases between the germline ends. Germline lookup yields CDR1 SGHKS and CDR2 YYEKEE (reference sequence). The CDR3 consists of 16 residues. The CDR3 region has the DNA TGTGCCAGCATCGGCGGGGGTAGGACGGGGAACACTGAAGCTTTCTTT. Its protein is CASIGGGRTGNTEAFF.

The sample holds many counts of this clonotype. V is TRBV4-2 and J is TRBJ2-7; D call uncertain. Germline V gene data show CDR1 as LGHNA and CDR2 as YNFKEQ. Trimming removed 2 bases at V and 7 bases at J, with 12 bases between. There are 13 residues in the CDR3. CDR3 sequence (DNA): TGTGCCAGCAGCCAAAAGCCTTCGGCAGAGCAGTACTTC. Protein: CASSQKPSAEQYF.

This clonotype was detected ten times or more. The rearrangement joins TRBV20-1 to TRBJ1-5, with D maybe TRBD1 (5 bases). CDR1 and CDR2 (germline): DFQATT, SNEGSKA (reference sequence). V was pared by 4 bases and J by 7 bases, with 23 bases between. This CDR3 is 16 amino acids long. CDR3 nucleotide sequence: TGCAGTGCTACGTTTATCTCCCAGGGCCTCGGGCAGCCCCAGCATTTT. Protein sequence: CSATFISQGLGQPQHF.

The table lists this clonotype with many counts. The chain uses TRBV12-3 or TRBV12-4 and TRBJ2-3; weak D call: TRBD2 (5 bases). This CDR3 is built from 13 residues. V was clipped by 8 bases and J by 11 bases, with 20 bases between them. In DNA form, the CDR3 reads TGTGCCAGCGAGGGCAGCCCGTCCATGGGGCAGTATTTT. Amino acid sequence: CASEGSPSMGQYF.

The rearrangement links TRBV2 to TRBJ2-2; no clear D. Trimming cost V 7 bases and J 0 bases, with 6 bases left between them. The CDR3 length is 13 residues. Per germline, CDR1 SNHLY and CDR2 FYNNEI. The CDR3 sequence: CASKTTNTGELFF. The DNA for the CDR3 is TGTGCCAGCAAGACCACGAACACCGGGGAGCTGTTTTTT.

Of note for this clonotype: A much more abundant neighbour one base away suggests this may be a read error. This chain connects TRBV20-1 to TRBJ2-3; D gene ambiguous. The CDR3 has 15 amino acids. Germline V gene sequence: CDR1 DFQATT, CDR2 SNEGSKA (reference sequence). Trimming removed 3 bases at V and 6 bases at J, with 19 bases between. CDR3 loop: CSASDRLSPPDTQYF. The CDR3 nucleotides are TGCAGTGCTAGTGATCGGCTTTCTCCCCCGGATACGCAGTATTTT.

This clonotype showed up many times. The genes are TRBV12-3 or TRBV12-4 and TRBJ1-5; 9 bases fit TRBD1. This CDR3 contains 14 residues. The J segment lost 5 bases and the V segment lost 5 bases, leaving 4 bases of the junction unmatched. This chain's CDR3 is CASSPGQGYQPQHF. In DNA, the CDR3 is TGTGCCAGCAGTCCGGGACAGGGCTATCAGCCCCAGCATTTT.

The V call is TRBV4-3, the J call TRBJ1-4; D gene unclear. Deletions cut 1 base from V and 0 bases from J, with 12 bases between. Germline-derived CDR1 and CDR2 are LGHNA and YSLEER. The CDR3 contains 17 residues. The chain's CDR3 is CASSQGRFTATNEKLFF. The CDR3 DNA follows: TGCGCCAGCAGCCAAGGTCGTTTTACTGCAACTAATGAAAAACTGTTTTTT.

The chain carries TRBV18 and TRBJ2-7, with 11 bases fitting TRBD1. Trimming at V came to 5 bases and at J to 6 bases, leaving 9 bases not matched to a gene. CDR1 and CDR2 (germline): KGHSH, LQKENI. The length of the CDR3 is 15 residues. CDR3 sequence reads: CASSSAGTGGSEQYV. CDR3 coding DNA: TGTGCCAGCTCATCGGCCGGGACAGGGGGATCCGAGCAGTACGTC.

This clonotype showed up just a few times. This sequence joins TRBV21-1 and TRBJ2-7; the tabulated D call, TRBD1, remains unverified against the DNA. TRBV21-1 is deemed a pseudogene. The CDR3 covers 14 residues. The CDR3 here is CASSPSGGAYEQYV. For the CDR3, the DNA is TGTGCCAGCAGCCCCTCAGGGGGAGCCTACGAGCAGTACGTC.

This clonotype appeared many times. V and J are TRBV11-2 and TRBJ2-5; TRBD2 matches 9 bases. The CDR3 sequence is 15 residues long. With 1 base clipped from V and 2 bases from J, the junction kept 2 bases outside the gene matches. The germline CDR1 and CDR2 sequences are SGHAT and FQNNGV. The CDR3: CASSLGRGGQETQYF. The CDR3 DNA reads as TGTGCCAGCAGCTTAGGGCGGGGGGGGCAAGAGACCCAGTACTTC.

The chain has TRBV6-5 and TRBJ1-2, with D uncertain. Germline-derived CDR1 and CDR2 are MNHEY and SVGAGI. The CDR3 sequence is 16 residues long. Deletions cut 7 bases from V and 5 bases from J, with 23 bases between. CDR3 in amino acids: CASTDRNPELHYGYTF. The DNA for the CDR3 is TGTGCCAGCACCGATAGAAACCCCGAATTGCATTATGGCTACACCTTC.

This clonotype has a count of ten or more. The V and J genes are TRBV7-6 and TRBJ2-5, with a weak D call TRBD1 (5 bases). This CDR3 spans 14 amino acids. Germline lookup yields CDR1 SGHVS and CDR2 FNYEAQ. V lost 1 base to trimming and J lost 5 bases, with 11 bases between them. The CDR3, as DNA: TGTGCCAGCAGCTTAGGCCAGGGCAGCGAGACCCAGTACTTC. Protein sequence: CASSLGQGSETQYF.